These T cell receptor beta chains were read from a single sample in a study of T cell changes during pregnancy in multiple sclerosis. The protocol was immunoSEQ multiplex PCR, while the TCRdb copy is restricted to in-frame clones and leaves out a portion. This table holds tens of thousands of clones, approximately 91% found once. The material was peripheral blood, obtained in the second trimester of pregnancy. The receptors stem from a female donor in good health, enrolled as a control in a pregnancy study. Each CDR3 is given with its conserved first and last residue. A D gene is named only where the DNA matches it firmly. Clone sizes are given selectively: once, few, many, or a class where the clone is expanded.

- TRBJ2-7 - TRBV6-1 11 CASSGPREQYF TGTGCCAGCAGTGGGCCTCGAGAGCAGTACTTC
few TRBJ2-3 TRBD1 TRBV11-2 15 CASSSPGQGTDTQYF TGTGCCAGCAGCTCTCCGGGACAGGGCACAGATACGCAGTATTTT
once TRBJ1-1 - TRBV19 13 CASSMTDNTEAFF TGTGCCAGTAGTATGACAGATAACACTGAAGCTTTCTTT
- TRBJ2-1 TRBD2 TRBV7-2 17 CASSRTSGSAIYNEQFF TGTGCCAGCAGCAGGACTAGCGGGAGTGCGATTTACAATGAGCAGTTCTTC
- TRBJ2-3 TRBD2 TRBV6-4 16 CASSDSPGGGTDTQYF TGTGCCAGCAGTGACTCACCCGGGGGGGGCACAGATACGCAGTATTTT
once TRBJ2-7 TRBD2 TRBV7-2 15 CASSRLAGGPYEQYF TGTGCCAGCAGCCGTTTAGCGGGAGGGCCCTACGAGCAGTACTTC
- TRBJ2-7 - TRBV11-3 12 CASSSGLGEQYF TGTGCCAGCAGCTCTGGACTGGGAGAGCAGTACTTC
- TRBJ2-7 TRBD2 TRBV28 14 CASSPAGVQNEQYF TGTGCCAGCAGTCCAGCGGGAGTTCAGAACGAGCAGTACTTC
- TRBJ1-1 - TRBV6-9 14 CASTDDSMNTEAFF TGTGCCAGCACCGATGACAGTATGAACACTGAAGCTTTCTTT
- TRBJ2-1 - TRBV6-5 15 CASSPVRVWIHEQFF TGTGCCAGCAGCCCCGTACGGGTCTGGATCCATGAGCAGTTCTTC
- TRBJ2-2 - TRBV6-1 15 CASSERTANTGELFF TGTGCCAGCAGTGAAAGAACAGCGAACACCGGGGAGCTGTTTTTT
- TRBJ2-1 TRBD2 TRBV7-2 18 CASSLEWLAGSSYNEQFF TGTGCCAGCAGCTTAGAGTGGCTAGCGGGGAGCTCCTACAATGAGCAGTTCTTC
- TRBJ2-5 - TRBV12-5 15 CASGLRSGNSWTQYF TGTGCTAGTGGTTTGCGTTCGGGGAACTCATGGACCCAGTACTTC
- TRBJ1-6 - TRBV18 14 CASSQDSLNSPLHF TGTGCCAGCTCGCAAGACAGTTTAAATTCACCCCTCCACTTT
- TRBJ2-5 - TRBV15 14 CATSRGAQQETQYF TGTGCCACCAGCAGAGGGGCACAGCAAGAGACCCAGTACTTC
- TRBJ1-3 - TRBV18 15 CASSPPDSSGNTIYF TGTGCCAGCTCACCACCGGACAGCTCTGGAAACACCATATATTTT
- TRBJ2-3 - TRBV9 14 CASSVVEVTDTQYF TGTGCCAGCAGCGTAGTAGAAGTCACAGATACGCAGTATTTT
- TRBJ2-5 TRBD2 TRBV27 16 CASSSGTSGRRKTQYF TGTGCCAGCAGCTCCGGGACTAGCGGGAGGCGAAAGACCCAGTACTTC
- TRBJ1-6 - TRBV4-3 15 CASSQAQGHNSPLHF TGCGCCAGCAGCCAAGCTCAGGGGCATAATTCACCCCTCCACTTT
once TRBJ2-1 TRBD2 TRBV19 14 CASSGLAGGHEQFF TGTGCCAGTAGCGGCTTGGCGGGGGGGCATGAGCAGTTCTTC
- TRBJ1-6 - TRBV5-4 13 CASSRDRNSPLHF TGTGCCAGCAGCCGTGACAGAAATTCACCCCTCCACTTT
- TRBJ1-5 TRBD1 TRBV28 13 CASRPSVTGLQHF TGTGCCAGCAGACCAAGTGTGACAGGGCTCCAGCATTTT
- TRBJ2-7 TRBD1 TRBV4-1 14 CASSQVGQGGEQYF TGCGCCAGCAGCCAAGTGGGACAGGGTGGCGAGCAGTACTTC
- TRBJ2-7 - TRBV10-3 14 CAISPMGAPYEQYF TGTGCCATCAGTCCAATGGGAGCCCCCTACGAGCAGTACTTC
- TRBJ2-1 TRBD2 TRBV11-2 16 CASSPHSGGSYNEQFF TGTGCCAGCAGCCCTCATAGCGGGGGGTCGTACAATGAGCAGTTCTTC
- TRBJ2-2 TRBD2 TRBV7-9 15 CASSLVAGVSGELFF TGTGCCAGCAGCTTGGTAGCGGGAGTTAGCGGGGAGCTGTTTTTT
- TRBJ2-7 TRBD1 TRBV5-1 14 CASSFRQGSYEQYF TGCGCCAGCAGCTTCCGACAGGGCTCCTACGAGCAGTACTTC
- TRBJ2-5 TRBD2 TRBV9 17 CASSVGPGLAGEETQYF TGTGCCAGCAGCGTAGGACCGGGACTAGCGGGGGAAGAGACCCAGTACTTC
- TRBJ2-7 - TRBV9 14 CASSVGRVGFEQYF TGTGCCAGCAGCGTAGGGAGGGTAGGGTTTGAGCAGTACTTC
- TRBJ2-7 TRBD1 TRBV6-1 15 CASSERVQGAGEQYF TGTGCCAGCAGTGAAAGGGTACAGGGGGCCGGGGAGCAGTACTTC
- TRBJ1-1 TRBD1 TRBV7-6 14 CASSARQGHTEAFF TGTGCCAGCAGCGCCAGACAGGGCCACACTGAAGCTTTCTTT